Listed below are T cell receptor beta chains from one sample, sequenced in a study of Ad26.COV2.S vaccination and SARS-CoV-2 variants. Assay: immunoSEQ multiplex PCR; the TCRdb copy retains only in-frame clones and omits some. The profile shows 300,000 to 400,000 clones, approximately 86% of them singletons. The material sequenced was peripheral blood, taken in a trial of Ad26.COV2.S vaccine versus placebo. The receptors here all came from a person aged 18-60 years who received the Ad26.COV2.S COVID-19 vaccine or a placebo. Each CDR3 is given with its conserved first and last residue. The D gene is left open where the match is weak. Size tells how often a clone was seen (once, few, many) or the class of an expanded clone, and some rows leave it out.

>TRBJ1-2|-|TRBV9|TRBD1
CASSVTGADYGYTF
TGTGCCAGCAGCGTTACAGGGGCGGACTATGGCTACACCTTC
>TRBJ2-7|-|TRBV5-8|-
CASSTMDRTYEQYF
TGTGCCAGCAGCACCATGGACAGAACCTACGAGCAGTACTTC
>TRBJ2-7|-|TRBV19|-
CASSKGDKGTPRGYEQYF
TGTGCCAGTAGTAAGGGGGATAAAGGGACCCCGAGGGGCTACGAGCAGTACTTC
>TRBJ2-1|-|TRBV7-2|-
CASSFLYGGSYNEQFF
TGTGCCAGCAGCTTCCTGTACGGGGGTTCCTACAATGAGCAGTTCTTC
>TRBJ2-5|once|TRBV7-2|-
CASSVSTHYRETQYF
TGTGCCAGCAGCGTCTCGACTCATTACCGAGAGACCCAGTACTTC
>TRBJ1-1|-|TRBV5-6|-
CASSLVQGKGTEAFF
TGTGCCAGCAGCTTGGTACAGGGTAAGGGGACTGAAGCTTTCTTT
>TRBJ1-4|-|TRBV10-3|TRBD1
CAIRPGTGRGDEKLFF
TGTGCCATCAGACCCGGGACAGGGAGAGGTGATGAAAAACTGTTTTTT
>TRBJ1-5|-|TRBV6-2/TRBV6-3|-
CASSPKSSNQPQHF
TGTGCCAGCAGTCCGAAGAGCTCCAATCAGCCCCAGCATTTT
>TRBJ2-1|-|TRBV4-2|-
CASSQRGTPYNEQFF
TGTGCCAGCAGCCAAAGGGGGACCCCCTACAATGAGCAGTTCTTC
>TRBJ2-1|few|TRBV7-9|-
CASSPFGNNEQFF
TGTGCCAGCAGCCCCTTCGGGAACAATGAGCAGTTCTTC
>TRBJ1-2|-|TRBV7-2|TRBD1
CASSLARAGTGANYGYTF
TGTGCCAGCAGCTTAGCGCGGGCGGGGACAGGGGCTAACTATGGCTACACCTTC
>TRBJ2-1|-|TRBV5-1|TRBD2
CASSASGGTSNEQFF
TGCGCCAGCAGCGCCAGCGGGGGCACTTCTAATGAGCAGTTCTTC
>TRBJ2-7|-|TRBV7-9|-
CASSSSWTYEQYF
TGTGCCAGCAGCTCTTCATGGACTTACGAGCAGTACTTC
>TRBJ2-3|-|TRBV27|-
CASSSRTVSTDTQYF
TGTGCCAGCAGTTCTCGGACAGTTAGCACAGATACGCAGTATTTT
>TRBJ1-2|-|TRBV3-1/TRBV3-2|-
CASSQGQANYGYTF
TGTGCCAGCAGCCAAGGACAGGCCAACTATGGCTACACCTTC
>TRBJ1-6|-|TRBV18|-
CASSPQTVDNSPLHF
TGTGCCAGCTCACCACAGACAGTGGATAATTCACCCCTCCACTTT
>TRBJ2-1|-|TRBV7-2|-
CASSPRGSYNEQFF
TGTGCCAGCAGCCCTAGGGGCTCCTACAATGAGCAGTTCTTC
>TRBJ2-2|-|TRBV7-9|-
CASSETIGAAGELFF
TGTGCCAGCAGCGAGACTATTGGGGCGGCCGGGGAGCTGTTTTTT
>TRBJ1-1|-|TRBV9|TRBD1
CASSATPQGAGTEAFF
TGTGCCAGCAGCGCGACTCCCCAGGGGGCGGGTACTGAAGCTTTCTTT
>TRBJ1-2|-|TRBV2|TRBD1
CASRDRGPYGYTF
TGTGCCAGCAGGGACAGGGGCCCCTATGGCTACACCTTC
>TRBJ1-1|-|TRBV4-3|-
CASSQDTEKNTEAFF
TGCGCCAGCAGCCAAGATACCGAAAAGAACACTGAAGCTTTCTTT
>TRBJ2-6|-|TRBV30|-
CAWRYASGANVLTF
TGTGCCTGGAGATACGCCTCTGGGGCCAACGTCCTGACTTTC
>TRBJ1-5|-|TRBV7-2|-
CASSLVSSGDQPQHF
TGTGCCAGCAGCTTAGTCTCTTCAGGGGATCAGCCCCAGCATTTT
>TRBJ2-5|-|TRBV30|-
CAWSQGQETQYF
TGTGCCTGGAGTCAGGGTCAAGAGACCCAGTACTTC
>TRBJ2-1|-|TRBV7-2|TRBD2
CASSRTSGAPYNEQFF
TGTGCCAGCAGCAGGACTAGCGGGGCGCCCTACAATGAGCAGTTCTTC
>TRBJ2-3|-|TRBV27|-
CASSLSPQWDTQYF
TGTGCCAGCAGTTTAAGCCCCCAGTGGGATACGCAGTATTTT
>TRBJ2-5|few|TRBV12-5|-
CASGSGGPGETQYF
TGTGCTAGTGGATCGGGGGGCCCGGGGGAGACCCAGTACTTC
>TRBJ2-7|-|TRBV27|TRBD1
CASSTGQGAFYEQYF
TGTGCCAGCAGCACCGGACAGGGGGCATTCTACGAGCAGTACTTC
>TRBJ2-7|-|TRBV7-9|-
CASSLHGDNYEQYF
TGTGCCAGCAGCCTGCATGGGGACAACTACGAGCAGTACTTC
>TRBJ1-6|-|TRBV19|-
CASSIARGRRSSYNSPLHF
TGTGCCAGTAGTATAGCCCGGGGACGGCGGAGCTCCTATAATTCACCCCTCCACTTT
>TRBJ1-3|-|TRBV27|-
CASSLRPEGGNTIYF
TGTGCCAGCAGTTTGCGGCCCGAAGGAGGAAACACCATATATTTT
>TRBJ1-5|-|TRBV3-1/TRBV3-2|TRBD1
CASSQDSGTGGNQPQHF
TGTGCCAGCAGCCAAGACTCCGGGACAGGGGGCAATCAGCCCCAGCATTTT
>TRBJ1-2|-|TRBV4-3|-
CASSQDPGPVNGYTF
TGCGCCAGCAGCCAAGACCCTGGGCCGGTAAATGGCTACACCTTC
>TRBJ2-7|-|TRBV5-5|TRBD1
CASSLGPGQVHYEQYF
TGTGCCAGCAGCTTGGGACCGGGACAGGTCCATTACGAGCAGTACTTC
>TRBJ1-6|-|TRBV5-4|TRBD1
CASSLPGQHNSPLHF
TGTGCCAGCAGCTTGCCGGGACAGCATAATTCACCCCTCCACTTT
>TRBJ1-1|-|TRBV5-1|-
CASSSTLLGGEAFF
TGCGCCAGCAGCTCGACACTGTTGGGAGGGGAAGCTTTCTTT
>TRBJ1-2|-|TRBV19|-
CATAMTGLAYGYTF
TGTGCCACCGCGATGACCGGGTTGGCGTATGGCTACACCTTC
>TRBJ2-5|-|TRBV6-5|-
CASKGGLYQETQYF
TGTGCCAGCAAGGGCGGCTTGTACCAAGAGACCCAGTACTTC
>TRBJ2-1|-|TRBV12-2|-
CASRLACGDCWHYNEQFF
TGTGCAAGTCGCTTAGCGTGTGGGGATTGCTGGCACTACAATGAGCAGTTCTTC
>TRBJ2-3|-|TRBV18|TRBD1
CASSSGQGHTDTQYF
TGTGCCAGCTCATCCGGACAGGGTCACACAGATACGCAGTATTTT
>TRBJ2-7|-|TRBV10-3|-
CAISDLRSSYEQYF
TGTGCCATCAGTGATTTACGGAGCTCCTACGAGCAGTACTTC
>TRBJ2-7|-|TRBV6-2/TRBV6-3|TRBD1
CASSYPWTGEQYF
TGTGCCAGCAGTTACCCATGGACAGGCGAGCAGTACTTC
>TRBJ1-1|-|TRBV30|TRBD1
CAWRFRDRNTEAFF
TGTGCCTGGAGGTTCCGGGACAGGAACACTGAAGCTTTCTTT
>TRBJ2-2|once|TRBV7-2|TRBD2
CATQTSGVAGELFF
TGTGCCACGCAGACTAGCGGGGTAGCCGGGGAGCTGTTTTTT
>TRBJ1-1|few|TRBV4-1|TRBD1
CASSQDGPRQGQNTEAFF
TGCGCCAGCAGCCAAGATGGCCCTCGACAGGGCCAGAACACTGAAGCTTTCTTT
>TRBJ2-7|-|TRBV9|TRBD1
CASSVETGSSYEQYF
TGTGCCAGCAGCGTGGAGACAGGGTCCTCCTACGAGCAGTACTTC
>TRBJ2-2|-|TRBV2|-
CASNKGGVGTGELFF
TGTGCCAGCAATAAGGGCGGAGTTGGCACCGGGGAGCTGTTTTTT
>TRBJ2-1|-|TRBV4-1|-
CASSQGTLLGGSSYNEQFF
TGCGCCAGCAGCCAAGGTACCCTCTTGGGAGGAAGCTCCTACAATGAGCAGTTCTTC
>TRBJ2-3|-|TRBV2|TRBD2
CASRGLAEPADTQYF
TGTGCCAGCAGAGGACTAGCAGAGCCCGCAGATACGCAGTATTTT